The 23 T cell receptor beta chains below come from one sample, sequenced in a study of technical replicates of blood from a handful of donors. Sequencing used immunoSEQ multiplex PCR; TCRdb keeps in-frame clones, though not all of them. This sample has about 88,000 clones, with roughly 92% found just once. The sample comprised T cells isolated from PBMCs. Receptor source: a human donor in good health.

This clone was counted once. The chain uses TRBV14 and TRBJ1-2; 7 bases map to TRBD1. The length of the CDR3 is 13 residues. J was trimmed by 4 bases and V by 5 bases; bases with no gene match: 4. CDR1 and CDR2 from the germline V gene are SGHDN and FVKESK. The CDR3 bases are TGTGCCAGCAGCGCCGACAGGGTCTATGGCTACACCTTC. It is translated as CASSADRVYGYTF.

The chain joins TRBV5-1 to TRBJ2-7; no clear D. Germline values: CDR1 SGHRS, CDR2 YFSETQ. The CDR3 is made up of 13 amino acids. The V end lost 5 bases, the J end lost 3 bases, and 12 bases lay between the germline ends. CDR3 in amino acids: CASSLLLDYEQYF. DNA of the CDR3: TGCGCCAGCAGTTTGCTCCTAGACTACGAGCAGTACTTC.

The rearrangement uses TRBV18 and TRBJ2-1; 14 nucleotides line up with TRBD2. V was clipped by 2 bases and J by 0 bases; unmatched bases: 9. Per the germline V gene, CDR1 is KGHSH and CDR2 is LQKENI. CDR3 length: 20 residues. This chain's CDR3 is CASSPRTTGTSGSSYNEQFF. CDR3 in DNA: TGTGCCAGCTCACCAAGAACGACAGGGACTAGCGGGAGCTCCTACAATGAGCAGTTCTTC.

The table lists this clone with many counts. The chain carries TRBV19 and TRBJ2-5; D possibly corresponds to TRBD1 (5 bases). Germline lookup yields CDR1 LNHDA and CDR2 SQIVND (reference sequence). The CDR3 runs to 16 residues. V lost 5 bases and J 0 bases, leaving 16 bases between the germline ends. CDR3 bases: TGTGCCAGTAGTGGGGCGGACCTACCGTACCAAGAGACCCAGTACTTC. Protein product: CASSGADLPYQETQYF.

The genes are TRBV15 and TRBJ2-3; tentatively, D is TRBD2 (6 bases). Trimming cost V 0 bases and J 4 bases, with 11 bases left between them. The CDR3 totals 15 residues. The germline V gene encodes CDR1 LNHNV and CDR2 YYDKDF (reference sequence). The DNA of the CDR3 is TGTGCCACCAGCAGAGATAATTGGGGGGCAGATACGCAGTATTTT. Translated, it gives CATSRDNWGADTQYF.

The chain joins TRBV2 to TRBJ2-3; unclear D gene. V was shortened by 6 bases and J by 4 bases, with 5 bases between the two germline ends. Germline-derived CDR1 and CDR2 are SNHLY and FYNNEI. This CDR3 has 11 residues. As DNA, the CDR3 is TGTGCCAGCAGGGGCCCAGATACGCAGTATTTT. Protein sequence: CASRGPDTQYF.

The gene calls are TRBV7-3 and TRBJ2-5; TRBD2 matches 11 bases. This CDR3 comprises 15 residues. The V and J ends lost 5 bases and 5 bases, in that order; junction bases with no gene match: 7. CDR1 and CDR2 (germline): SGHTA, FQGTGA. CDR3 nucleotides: TGTGCCAGCAGCATAGCGGGGGGGCCCGGGGAGACCCAGTACTTC. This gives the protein CASSIAGGPGETQYF.

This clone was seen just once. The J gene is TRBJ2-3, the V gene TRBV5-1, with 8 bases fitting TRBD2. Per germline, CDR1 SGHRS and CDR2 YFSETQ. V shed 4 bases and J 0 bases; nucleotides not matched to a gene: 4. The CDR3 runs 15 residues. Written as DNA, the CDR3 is TGCGCCAGCAGCGTAACTAGCGGCAGCACAGATACGCAGTATTTT. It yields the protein CASSVTSGSTDTQYF.

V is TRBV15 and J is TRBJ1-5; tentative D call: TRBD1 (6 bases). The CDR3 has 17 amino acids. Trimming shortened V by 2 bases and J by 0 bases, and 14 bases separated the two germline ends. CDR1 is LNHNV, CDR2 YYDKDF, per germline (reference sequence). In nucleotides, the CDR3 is TGTGCCACCAGCAGAAAGGGAGGGGGGACTAGCAATCAGCCCCAGCATTTT. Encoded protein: CATSRKGGGTSNQPQHF.

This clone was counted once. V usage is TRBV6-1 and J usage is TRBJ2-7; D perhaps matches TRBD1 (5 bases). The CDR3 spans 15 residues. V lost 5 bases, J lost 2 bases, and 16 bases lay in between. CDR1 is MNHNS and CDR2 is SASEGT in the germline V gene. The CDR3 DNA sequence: TGTGCCAGCAGTCGACCACCACGACAGCCCTACGAGCAGTACTTC. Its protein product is CASSRPPRQPYEQYF.

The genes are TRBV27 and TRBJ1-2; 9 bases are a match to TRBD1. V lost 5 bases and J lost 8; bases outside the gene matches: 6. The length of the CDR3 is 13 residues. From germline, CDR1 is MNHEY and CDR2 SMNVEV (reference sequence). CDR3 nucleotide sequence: TGTGCCAGCAGTCCGACAGGGGGGTTAGGCTACACCTTC. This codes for CASSPTGGLGYTF.

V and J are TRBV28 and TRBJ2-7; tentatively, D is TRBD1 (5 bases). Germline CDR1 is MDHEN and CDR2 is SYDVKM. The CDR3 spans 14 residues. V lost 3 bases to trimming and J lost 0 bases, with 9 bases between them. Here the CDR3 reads CASSFYRHSYEQYF. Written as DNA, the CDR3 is TGTGCCAGCAGTTTCTACAGGCACTCCTACGAGCAGTACTTC.

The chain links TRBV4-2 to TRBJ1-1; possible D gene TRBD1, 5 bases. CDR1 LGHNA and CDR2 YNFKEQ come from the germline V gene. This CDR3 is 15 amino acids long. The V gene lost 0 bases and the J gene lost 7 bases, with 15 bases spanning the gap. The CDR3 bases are TGTGCCAGCAGCCAAGATCAGCGGGGGTTTGGTGAAGCTTTCTTT. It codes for CASSQDQRGFGEAFF.

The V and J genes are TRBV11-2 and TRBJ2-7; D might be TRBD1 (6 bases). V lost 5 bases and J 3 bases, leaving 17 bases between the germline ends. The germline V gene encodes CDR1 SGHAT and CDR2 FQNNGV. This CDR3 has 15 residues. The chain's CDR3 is CASSPYRVSDYEQYF. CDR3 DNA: TGTGCCAGCAGCCCTTACAGGGTATCAGACTACGAGCAGTACTTC.

The CDR3 DNA sequence: TGTGCCAGCAGCTTCCAGGGGGCGCCTGGAAACACCATATATTTT. Translated: CASSFQGAPGNTIYF. J is TRBJ1-3 and V is TRBV5-4, with 8 bases aligning to TRBD1. CDR3 length: 15 amino acids. Germline assignment: CDR1 SGHNT and CDR2 YYREEE (reference sequence). The ends lost 2 bases at V and 2 bases at J; junction bases unmatched: 3.

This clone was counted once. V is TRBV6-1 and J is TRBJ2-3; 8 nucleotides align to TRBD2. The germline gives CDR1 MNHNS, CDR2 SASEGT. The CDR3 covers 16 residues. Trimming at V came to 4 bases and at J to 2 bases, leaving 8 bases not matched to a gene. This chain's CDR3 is CASSALGGGYTDTQYF. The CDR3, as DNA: TGTGCCAGCAGTGCCCTAGGCGGGGGGTACACAGATACGCAGTATTTT.

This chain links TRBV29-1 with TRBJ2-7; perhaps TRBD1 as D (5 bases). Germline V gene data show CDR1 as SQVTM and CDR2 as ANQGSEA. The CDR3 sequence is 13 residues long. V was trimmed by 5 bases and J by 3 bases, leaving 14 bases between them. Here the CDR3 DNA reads TGCAGCGTTTCCCGCCCAGGGCTCTACGAGCAGTACTTC. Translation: CSVSRPGLYEQYF.

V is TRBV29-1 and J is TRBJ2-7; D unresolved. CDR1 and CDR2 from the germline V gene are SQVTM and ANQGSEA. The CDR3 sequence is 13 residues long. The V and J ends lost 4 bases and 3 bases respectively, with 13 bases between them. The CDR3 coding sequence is TGCAGCGTTGTCACAGTAAATAACTACGAGCAGTACTTC. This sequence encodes CSVVTVNNYEQYF.

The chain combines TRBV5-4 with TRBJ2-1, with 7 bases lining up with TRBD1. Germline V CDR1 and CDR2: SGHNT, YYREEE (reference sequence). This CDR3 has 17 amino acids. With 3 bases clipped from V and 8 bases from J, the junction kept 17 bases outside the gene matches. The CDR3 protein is CASSSPDLDRVSDEQFF. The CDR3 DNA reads TGTGCCAGCAGCTCACCAGACTTAGACAGGGTGTCCGATGAGCAGTTCTTC.

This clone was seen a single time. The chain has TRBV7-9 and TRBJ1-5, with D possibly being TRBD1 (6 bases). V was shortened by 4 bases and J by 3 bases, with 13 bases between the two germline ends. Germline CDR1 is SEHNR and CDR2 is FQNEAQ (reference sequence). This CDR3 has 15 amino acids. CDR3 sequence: CASSSMTGNNQPQHF. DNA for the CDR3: TGTGCCAGCAGCTCGATGACAGGAAACAATCAGCCCCAGCATTTT.

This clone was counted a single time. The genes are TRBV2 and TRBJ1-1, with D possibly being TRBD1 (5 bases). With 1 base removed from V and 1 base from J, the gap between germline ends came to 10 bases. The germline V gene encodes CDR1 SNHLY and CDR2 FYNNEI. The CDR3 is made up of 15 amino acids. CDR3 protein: CASSEGGLTNTEAFF. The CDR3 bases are TGTGCCAGCAGTGAAGGGGGACTGACGAACACTGAAGCTTTCTTT.

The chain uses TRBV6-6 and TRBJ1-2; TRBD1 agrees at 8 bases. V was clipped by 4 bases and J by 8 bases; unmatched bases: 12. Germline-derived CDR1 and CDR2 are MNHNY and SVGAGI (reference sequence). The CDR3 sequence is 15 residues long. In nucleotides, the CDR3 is TGTGCCAGCAGTTCAACGGACAGGGAAAATAGAGGCTACACCTTC. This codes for CASSSTDRENRGYTF.

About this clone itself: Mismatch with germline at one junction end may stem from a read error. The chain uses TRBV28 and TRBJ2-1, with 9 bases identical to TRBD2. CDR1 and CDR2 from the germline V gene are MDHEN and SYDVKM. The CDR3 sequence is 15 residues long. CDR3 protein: CASSLWREGYYEQFF. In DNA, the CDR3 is TGTGCCAGCAGTTTATGGCGGGAGGGCTACTATGAGCAGTTCTTC.